This T cell receptor beta chain was identified in a study of T cell responses to AZD1222 COVID-19 vaccine. Study-level points and caveats: Just five or six AZD1222 recipients were seropositive at baseline. Breadth and depth of Spike-specific TCRs rose after two AZD1222 doses.

Repertoires were generated with immunoSEQ multiplex PCR, while TCRdb's copy carries only in-frame clones and drops some. Counted here are approximately 110,000 clones, around 76% occurring once; the ten biggest clones make up 4.5% to 6%. Worth noting for this clone: No antigen is known for it.

The CDR3 is 12 amino acids. In germline, CDR1 is LGHNT, CDR2 FRNRAP. V was trimmed by 0 bases and J by 9 bases, leaving 8 bases between them. Specimen: peripheral blood, collected on day 0 of AZD1222 vaccination. This sequence originates from an adult in good health. The genes are TRBV12-5 and TRBJ1-1, with a weak D call TRBD1 (5 bases). The chain's CDR3 is CASGLVPGKAFF. The DNA of the CDR3 is TGTGCTAGTGGTTTGGTACCAGGGAAAGCTTTCTTT.